This T cell receptor beta chain was profiled in a study of T-cell memory formation after mild COVID-19. One entry per CDR3 protein, called by TCRdb with MiXCR from the 5' RACE reads. This sample yields roughly 150,000 distinct CDR3 sequences, of which roughly 14% are seen a single time; 13% to 15% belongs to the top ten. CDR3 length: 14 amino acids. With 2 bases removed from V and 2 bases from J, the gap between germline ends came to 9 bases. Germline V lookup: CDR1 SGHRS, CDR2 YFSETQ. The rearrangement joins TRBV5-1 to TRBJ2-3; D remains unclear. The TCR sequence derives from an adult woman who had mild COVID-19 (a few samples of this study predate the infection). Cell type and time point are not known. Material for sequencing was PBMCs or a T cell subset sorted from them (not recorded which). Here the CDR3 DNA reads TGCGCCAGCAGCTTCGAGCGTATCACAGATACGCAGTATTTT. It encodes CASSFERITDTQYF.